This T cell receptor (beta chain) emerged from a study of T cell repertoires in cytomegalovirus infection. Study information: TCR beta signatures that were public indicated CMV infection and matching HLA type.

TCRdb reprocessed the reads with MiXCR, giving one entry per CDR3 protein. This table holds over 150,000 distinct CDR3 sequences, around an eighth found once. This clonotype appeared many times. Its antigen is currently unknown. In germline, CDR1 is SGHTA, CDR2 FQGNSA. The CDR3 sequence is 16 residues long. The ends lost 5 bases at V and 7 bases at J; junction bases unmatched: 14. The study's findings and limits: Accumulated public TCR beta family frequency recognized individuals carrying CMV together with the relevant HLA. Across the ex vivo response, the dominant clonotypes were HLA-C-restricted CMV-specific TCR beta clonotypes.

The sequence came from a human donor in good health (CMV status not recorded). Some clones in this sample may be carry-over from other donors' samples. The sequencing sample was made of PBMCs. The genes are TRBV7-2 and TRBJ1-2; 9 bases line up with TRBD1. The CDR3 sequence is CASSPGGQGSNSGYTF. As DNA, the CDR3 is TGTGCCAGCAGCCCCGGAGGACAGGGGAGTAATAGTGGCTACACCTTC.